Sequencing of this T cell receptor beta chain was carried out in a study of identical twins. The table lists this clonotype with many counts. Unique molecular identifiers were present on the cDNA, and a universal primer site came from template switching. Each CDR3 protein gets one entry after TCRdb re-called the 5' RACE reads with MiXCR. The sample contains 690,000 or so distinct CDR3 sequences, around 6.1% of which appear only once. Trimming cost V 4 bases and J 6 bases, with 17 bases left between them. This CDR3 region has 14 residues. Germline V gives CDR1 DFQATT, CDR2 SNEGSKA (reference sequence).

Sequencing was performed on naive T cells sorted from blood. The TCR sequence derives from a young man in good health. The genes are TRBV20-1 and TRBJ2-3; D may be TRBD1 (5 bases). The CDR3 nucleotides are TGCAGTGCTAAAGGACATCCTTCCCTGGATACGCAGTATTTT. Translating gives CSAKGHPSLDTQYF.